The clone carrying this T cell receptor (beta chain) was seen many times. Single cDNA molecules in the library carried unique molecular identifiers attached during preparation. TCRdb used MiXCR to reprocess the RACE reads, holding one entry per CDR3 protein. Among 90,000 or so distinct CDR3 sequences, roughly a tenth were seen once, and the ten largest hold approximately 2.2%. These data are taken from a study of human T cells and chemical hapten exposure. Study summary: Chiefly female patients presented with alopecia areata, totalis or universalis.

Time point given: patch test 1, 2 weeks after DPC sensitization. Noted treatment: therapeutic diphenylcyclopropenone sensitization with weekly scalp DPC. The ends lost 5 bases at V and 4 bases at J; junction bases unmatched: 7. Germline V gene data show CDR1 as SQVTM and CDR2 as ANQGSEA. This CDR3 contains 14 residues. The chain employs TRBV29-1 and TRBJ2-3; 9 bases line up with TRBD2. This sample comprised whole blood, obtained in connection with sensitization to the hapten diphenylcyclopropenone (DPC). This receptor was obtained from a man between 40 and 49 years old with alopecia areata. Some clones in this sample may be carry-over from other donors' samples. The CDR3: CSVFLAGTSDTQYF. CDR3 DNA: TGCAGCGTTTTTCTAGCGGGAACCTCAGATACGCAGTATTTT.